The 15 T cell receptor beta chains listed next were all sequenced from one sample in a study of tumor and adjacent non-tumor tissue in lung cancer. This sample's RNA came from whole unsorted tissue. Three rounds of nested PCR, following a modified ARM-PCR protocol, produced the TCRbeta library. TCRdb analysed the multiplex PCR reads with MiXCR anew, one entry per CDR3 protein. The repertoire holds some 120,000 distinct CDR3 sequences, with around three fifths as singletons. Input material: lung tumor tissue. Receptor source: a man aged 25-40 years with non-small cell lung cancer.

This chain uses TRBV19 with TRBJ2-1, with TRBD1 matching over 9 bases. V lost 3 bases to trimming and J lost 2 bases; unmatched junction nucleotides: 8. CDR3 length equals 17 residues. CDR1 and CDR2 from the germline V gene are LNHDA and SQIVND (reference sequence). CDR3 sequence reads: CASSIIGTGTTYNEQFF. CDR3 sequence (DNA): TGTGCCAGTAGTATTATTGGGACAGGGACAACCTACAATGAGCAGTTCTTC.

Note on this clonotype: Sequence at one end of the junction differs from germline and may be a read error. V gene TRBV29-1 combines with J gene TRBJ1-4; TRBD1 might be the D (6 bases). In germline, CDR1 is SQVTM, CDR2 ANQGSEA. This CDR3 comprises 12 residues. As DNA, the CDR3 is TGCAGCGTTGTGGGGGGGCCTGAAAAACTGTTATTT. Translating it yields CSVVGGPEKLLF.

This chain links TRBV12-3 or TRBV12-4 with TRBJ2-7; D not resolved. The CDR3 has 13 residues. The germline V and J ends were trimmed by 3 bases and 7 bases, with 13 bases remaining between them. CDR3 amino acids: CASSFCVGGEQYF. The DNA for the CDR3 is TGTGCCAGCAGTTTCTGTGTCGGTGGGGAGCAGTACTTC.

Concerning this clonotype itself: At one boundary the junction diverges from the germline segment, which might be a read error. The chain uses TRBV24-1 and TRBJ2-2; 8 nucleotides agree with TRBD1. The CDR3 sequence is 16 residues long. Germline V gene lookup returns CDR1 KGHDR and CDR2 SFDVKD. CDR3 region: CTTSPGGRGDTGELFF. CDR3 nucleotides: TGTACCACCAGTCCAGGGGGCAGAGGGGACACCGGGGAGCTGTTTTTT.

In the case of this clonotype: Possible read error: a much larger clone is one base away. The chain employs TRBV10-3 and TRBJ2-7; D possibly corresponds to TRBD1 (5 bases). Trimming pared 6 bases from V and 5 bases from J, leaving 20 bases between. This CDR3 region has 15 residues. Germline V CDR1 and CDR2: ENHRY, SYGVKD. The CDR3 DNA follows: TGTGCCATCAGGGGATCGGGCGTGAAACAGGACGAGCAGTACTTC. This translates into CAIRGSGVKQDEQYF.

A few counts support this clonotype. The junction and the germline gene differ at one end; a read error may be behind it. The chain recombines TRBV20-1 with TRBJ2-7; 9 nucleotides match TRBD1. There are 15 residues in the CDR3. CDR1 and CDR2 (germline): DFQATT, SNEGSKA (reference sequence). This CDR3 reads CSTRAPGQGAYEQYF. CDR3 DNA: TGCAGTACTAGAGCCCCGGGACAGGGTGCATACGAGCAGTACTTC.

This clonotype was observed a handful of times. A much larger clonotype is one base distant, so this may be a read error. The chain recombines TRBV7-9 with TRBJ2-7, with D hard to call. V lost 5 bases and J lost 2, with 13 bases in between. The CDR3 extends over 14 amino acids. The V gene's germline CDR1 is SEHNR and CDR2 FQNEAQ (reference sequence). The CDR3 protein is CASSPWSRTYEQYF. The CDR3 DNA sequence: TGTGCCAGCAGCCCCTGGAGTCGAACCTACGAGCAGTACTTC.

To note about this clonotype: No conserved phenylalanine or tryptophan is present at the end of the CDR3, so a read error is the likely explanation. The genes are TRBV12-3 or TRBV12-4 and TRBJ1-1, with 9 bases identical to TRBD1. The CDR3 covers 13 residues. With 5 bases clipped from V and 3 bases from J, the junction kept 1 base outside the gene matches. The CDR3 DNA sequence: TGTGCCAGCAGTCGACAGGGGGACACTGAAGCTTTCGTT. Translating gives CASSRQGDTEAFV.

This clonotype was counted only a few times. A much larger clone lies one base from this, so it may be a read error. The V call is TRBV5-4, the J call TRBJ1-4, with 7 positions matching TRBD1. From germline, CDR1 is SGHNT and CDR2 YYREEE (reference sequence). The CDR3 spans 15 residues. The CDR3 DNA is TGTGCCAGCAGCGAAAACAGGGGCTTAAATGAAAAACTGCTTTTT. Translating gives CASSENRGLNEKLLF.

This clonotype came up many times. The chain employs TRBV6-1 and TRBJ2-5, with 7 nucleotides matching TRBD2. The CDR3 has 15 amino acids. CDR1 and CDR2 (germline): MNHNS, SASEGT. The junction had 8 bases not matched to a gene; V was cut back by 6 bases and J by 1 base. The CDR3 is CASRTNPSGQETQYF. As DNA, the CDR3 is TGTGCCAGCAGGACAAACCCTAGCGGCCAAGAGACCCAGTACTTC.

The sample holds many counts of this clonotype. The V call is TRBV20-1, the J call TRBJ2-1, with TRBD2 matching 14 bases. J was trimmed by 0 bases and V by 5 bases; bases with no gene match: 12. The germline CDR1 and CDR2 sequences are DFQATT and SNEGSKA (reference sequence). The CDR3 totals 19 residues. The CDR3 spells CSARVGTSGRDNSYNEQFF. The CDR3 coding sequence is TGCAGTGCTCGTGTTGGGACTAGCGGGAGAGATAACTCCTACAATGAGCAGTTCTTC.

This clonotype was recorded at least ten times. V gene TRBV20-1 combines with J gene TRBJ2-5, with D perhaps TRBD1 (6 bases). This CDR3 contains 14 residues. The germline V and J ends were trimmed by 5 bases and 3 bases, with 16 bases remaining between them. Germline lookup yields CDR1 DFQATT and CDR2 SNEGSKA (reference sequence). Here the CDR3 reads CSALQGLGKETQYF. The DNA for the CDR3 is TGCAGTGCTTTACAGGGTCTGGGAAAAGAGACCCAGTACTTC.

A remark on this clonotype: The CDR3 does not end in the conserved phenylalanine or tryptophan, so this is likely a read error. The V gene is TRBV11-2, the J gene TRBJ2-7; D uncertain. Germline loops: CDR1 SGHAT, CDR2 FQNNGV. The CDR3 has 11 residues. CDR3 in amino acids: CASSPRTKQYL. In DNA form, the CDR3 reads TGTGCTAGCAGCCCTCGAACAAAGCAGTACCTC.

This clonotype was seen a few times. Here the CDR3 DNA reads TGCGCCAGCAGCTTGGACCCAGGGGGCGTCGGCACTAATGAAAAACTGTTTTTT. This gives the protein CASSLDPGGVGTNEKLFF. J is TRBJ1-4 and V is TRBV5-1, with 8 nucleotides matching TRBD1. The V gene's germline CDR1 is SGHRS and CDR2 YFSETQ. V lost 0 bases and J lost 2; bases outside the gene matches: 9. The CDR3 is made up of 18 amino acids.

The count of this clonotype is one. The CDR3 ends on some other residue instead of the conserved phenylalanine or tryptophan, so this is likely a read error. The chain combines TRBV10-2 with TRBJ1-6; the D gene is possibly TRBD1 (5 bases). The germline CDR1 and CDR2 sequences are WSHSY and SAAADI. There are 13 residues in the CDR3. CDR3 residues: CASGEQGNSPLHL. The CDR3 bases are TGCGCCAGCGGTGAGCAGGGAAATTCACCCCTCCACCTT.